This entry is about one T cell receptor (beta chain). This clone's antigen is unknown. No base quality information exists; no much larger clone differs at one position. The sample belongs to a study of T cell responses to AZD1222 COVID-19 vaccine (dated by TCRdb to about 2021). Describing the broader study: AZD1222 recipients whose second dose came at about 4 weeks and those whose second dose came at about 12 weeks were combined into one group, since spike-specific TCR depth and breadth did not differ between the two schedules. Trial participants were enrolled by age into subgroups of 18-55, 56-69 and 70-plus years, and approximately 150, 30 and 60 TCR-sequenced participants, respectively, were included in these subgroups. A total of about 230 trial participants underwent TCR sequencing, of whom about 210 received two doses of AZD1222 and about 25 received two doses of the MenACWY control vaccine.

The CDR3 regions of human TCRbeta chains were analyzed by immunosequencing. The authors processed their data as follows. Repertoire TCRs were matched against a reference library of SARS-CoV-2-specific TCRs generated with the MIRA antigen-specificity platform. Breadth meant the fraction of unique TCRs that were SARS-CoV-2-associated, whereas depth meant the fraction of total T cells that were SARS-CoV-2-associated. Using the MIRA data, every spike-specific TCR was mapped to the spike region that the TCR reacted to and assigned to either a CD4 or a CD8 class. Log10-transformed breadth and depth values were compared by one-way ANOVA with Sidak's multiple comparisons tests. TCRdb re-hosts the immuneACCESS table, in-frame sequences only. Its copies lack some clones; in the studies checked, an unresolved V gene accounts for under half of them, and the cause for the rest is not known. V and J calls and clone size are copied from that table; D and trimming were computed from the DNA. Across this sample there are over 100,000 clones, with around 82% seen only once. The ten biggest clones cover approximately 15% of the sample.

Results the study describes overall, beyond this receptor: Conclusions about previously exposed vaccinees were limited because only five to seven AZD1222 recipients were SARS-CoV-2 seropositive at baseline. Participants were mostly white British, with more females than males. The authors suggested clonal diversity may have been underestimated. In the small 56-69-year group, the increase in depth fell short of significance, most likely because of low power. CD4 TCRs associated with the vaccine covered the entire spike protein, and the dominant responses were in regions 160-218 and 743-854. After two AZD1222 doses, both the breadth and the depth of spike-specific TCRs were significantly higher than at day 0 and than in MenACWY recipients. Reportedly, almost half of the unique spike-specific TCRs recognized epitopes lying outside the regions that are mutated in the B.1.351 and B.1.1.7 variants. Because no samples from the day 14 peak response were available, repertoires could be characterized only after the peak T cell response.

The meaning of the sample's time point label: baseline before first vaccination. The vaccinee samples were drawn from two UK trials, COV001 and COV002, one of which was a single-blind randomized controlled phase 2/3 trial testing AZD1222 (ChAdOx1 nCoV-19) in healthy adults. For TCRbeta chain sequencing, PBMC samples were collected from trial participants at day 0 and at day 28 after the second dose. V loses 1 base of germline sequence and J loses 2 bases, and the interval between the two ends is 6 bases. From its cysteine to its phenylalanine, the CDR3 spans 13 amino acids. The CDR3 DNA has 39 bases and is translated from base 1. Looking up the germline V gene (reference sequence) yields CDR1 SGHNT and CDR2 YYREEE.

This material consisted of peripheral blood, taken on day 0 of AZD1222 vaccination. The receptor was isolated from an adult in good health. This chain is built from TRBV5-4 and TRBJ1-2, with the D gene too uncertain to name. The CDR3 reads CASSLPENYGYTF. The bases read TGTGCCAGCAGCTTGCCAGAGAACTATGGCTACACCTTC.